In its sample, the clone carrying this T cell receptor beta chain was seen a few times. These data originate in a study of beta chain features in type 1 diabetes. What was sequenced were expressed TCRB transcripts, since all of the isolated RNA had been reverse transcribed. Sequencing was performed with immunoSEQ multiplex PCR; in TCRdb, only in-frame clones are kept and a portion is missing. The sample holds 350,000 to 400,000 clones, around 16% seen once. This sequence was found in a woman under 30 in good health. Sequencing used naive CD4+ T cells from blood.

The CDR3 here is CASSLGGARHDTQYF. The CDR3 bases are TGTGCCAGCAGTTTGGGTGGGGCCCGTCACGATACGCAGTATTTT. The rearrangement joins TRBV28 to TRBJ2-3, with D possibly TRBD1 on 5 matching bases. The CDR3 has 15 residues. Looked up from germline, CDR1 is MDHEN and CDR2 is SYDVKM. Trimming took 3 bases from V and 6 from J, leaving 16 bases between them.